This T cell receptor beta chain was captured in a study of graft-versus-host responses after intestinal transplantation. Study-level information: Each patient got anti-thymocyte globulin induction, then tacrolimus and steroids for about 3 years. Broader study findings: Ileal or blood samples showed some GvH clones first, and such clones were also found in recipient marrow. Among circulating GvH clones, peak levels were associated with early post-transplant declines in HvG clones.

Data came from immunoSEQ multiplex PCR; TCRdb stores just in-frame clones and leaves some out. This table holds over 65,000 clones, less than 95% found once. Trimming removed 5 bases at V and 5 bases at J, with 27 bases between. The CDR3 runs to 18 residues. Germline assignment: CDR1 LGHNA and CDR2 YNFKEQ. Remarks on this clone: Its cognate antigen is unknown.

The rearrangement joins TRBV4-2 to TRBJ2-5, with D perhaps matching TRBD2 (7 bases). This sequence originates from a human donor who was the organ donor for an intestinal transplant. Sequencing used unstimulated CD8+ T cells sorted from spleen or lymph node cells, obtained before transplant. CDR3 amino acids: CASSLDWWGGPPRETQYF. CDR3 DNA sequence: TGTGCCAGCAGCTTGGACTGGTGGGGGGGCCCGCCTAGGGAGACCCAGTACTTC.